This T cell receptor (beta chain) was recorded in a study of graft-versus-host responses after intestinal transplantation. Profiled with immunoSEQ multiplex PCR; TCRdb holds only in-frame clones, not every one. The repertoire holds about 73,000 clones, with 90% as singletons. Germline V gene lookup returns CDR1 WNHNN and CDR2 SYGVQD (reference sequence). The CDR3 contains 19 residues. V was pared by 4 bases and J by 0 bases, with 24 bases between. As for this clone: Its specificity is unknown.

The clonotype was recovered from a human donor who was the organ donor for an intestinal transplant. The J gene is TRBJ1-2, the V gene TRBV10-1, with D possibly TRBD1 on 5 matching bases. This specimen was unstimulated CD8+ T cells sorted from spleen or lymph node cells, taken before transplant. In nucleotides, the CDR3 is TGCGCCAGCAGTGGCCCCCGATCTGACAGACCATTTACTAACTATGGCTACACCTTC. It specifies CASSGPRSDRPFTNYGYTF.